This is a list of T cell receptor beta chains from one sample in a study of T cell responses to AZD1222 COVID-19 vaccine. TCRdb's copy holds only in-frame clones and misses some; the assay was immunoSEQ multiplex PCR. Here the sample spans about 100,000 clones, 80% to 90% being singletons. The source material was peripheral blood, sampled on day 0 of AZD1222 vaccination. All receptors derive from an adult in good health. CDR3s include the opening cysteine and the closing phenylalanine or tryptophan. A D gene is named only where the DNA matches it firmly. Size is omitted from some rows. Given values are once, few, many or a class for expanded clones.

d_gene,v_gene,abundance,j_gene,CDR3aa,CDR3nt
-,TRBV25-1,-,TRBJ2-7,CASSVETGTYEQYF,TGTGCCAGCAGTGTGGAGACAGGAACCTACGAGCAGTACTTC
-,TRBV27,-,TRBJ2-2,CASSRQHGELFF,TGTGCCAGCAGTAGACAGCACGGGGAGCTGTTTTTT
TRBD2,TRBV5-1,-,TRBJ2-1,CASSPRGGAGRSYNEQFF,TGCGCCAGCAGCCCGCGTGGGGGAGCGGGGAGATCCTACAATGAGCAGTTCTTC
-,TRBV2,few,TRBJ1-2,CASSVSLVGPRTSYGYTF,TGTGCCAGCAGTGTCTCGTTAGTGGGACCCCGGACCTCCTATGGCTACACCTTC
-,TRBV7-9,-,TRBJ2-5,CASSSWGQETQYF,TGTGCCAGCAGCTCCTGGGGCCAAGAGACCCAGTACTTC
-,TRBV27,-,TRBJ2-1,CASSLPPGVSYNEQFF,TGTGCCAGCAGTTTACCTCCAGGGGTCTCCTACAATGAGCAGTTCTTC
-,TRBV6-2/TRBV6-3,-,TRBJ1-3,CASSYGRAAGNTIYF,TGTGCCAGCAGTTACGGGCGGGCAGCTGGAAACACCATATATTTT
-,TRBV4-1,once,TRBJ1-3,CASSQDGRSRGNTIYF,TGCGCCAGCAGCCAAGATGGCAGGAGCCGGGGAAACACCATATATTTT
-,TRBV7-9,-,TRBJ1-2,CASSSPAFGYTF,TGTGCCAGCAGCTCGCCGGCGTTTGGCTACACCTTC
-,TRBV5-4,-,TRBJ1-1,CASSLDAANTEAFF,TGTGCCAGCAGCTTGGACGCGGCGAACACTGAAGCTTTCTTT
-,TRBV5-1,-,TRBJ1-4,CASYTGHAGEKLFF,TGCGCCAGTTACACGGGTCACGCGGGGGAAAAACTGTTTTTT
-,TRBV5-5,-,TRBJ2-1,CASSFRFPSPNEQFF,TGTGCCAGCAGCTTTAGGTTCCCCAGCCCCAATGAGCAGTTCTTC
TRBD1,TRBV2,-,TRBJ2-1,CASRGTGGRYEQFF,TGTGCCAGCAGGGGGACAGGGGGACGATATGAGCAGTTCTTC
-,TRBV11-2,few,TRBJ2-7,CASSLGTWANEQYF,TGTGCCAGCAGCCTAGGGACCTGGGCTAACGAGCAGTACTTC
TRBD1,TRBV7-9,-,TRBJ2-7,CASSLVTGIDEQYF,TGTGCCAGCAGCTTAGTGACAGGGATCGACGAGCAGTACTTC
-,TRBV12-2,-,TRBJ2-3,CASRLEGCLCTDTQYF,TGTGCAAGTCGCTTAGAGGGGTGTCTCTGCACAGATACGCAGTATTTT
TRBD2,TRBV19,-,TRBJ2-1,CASSNSGSANEQFF,TGTGCCAGTAGTAACAGCGGGAGTGCCAATGAGCAGTTCTTC
TRBD2,TRBV29-1,-,TRBJ2-3,CSVARTSGNTDTQYF,TGCAGCGTGGCCCGGACTAGCGGGAACACAGATACGCAGTATTTT
-,TRBV7-9,once,TRBJ2-1,CASSFPLVSGTVESEQFF,TGTGCCAGCAGCTTCCCACTAGTTAGCGGGACAGTTGAGTCTGAGCAGTTCTTC
TRBD2,TRBV11-2,once,TRBJ2-3,CASSQGLAGVSDTQYF,TGTGCCAGCAGCCAGGGACTAGCGGGAGTATCAGATACGCAGTATTTT
-,TRBV5-6,-,TRBJ1-3,CASSLLGKGVLHTIYF,TGTGCCAGCAGCTTGTTGGGCAAGGGTGTTTTACACACCATATATTTT
-,TRBV28,-,TRBJ1-2,CASSSTYGYTF,TGTGCCAGCAGTTCTACCTATGGCTACACCTTC
-,TRBV7-9,-,TRBJ2-7,CASSLSAYEQYF,TGTGCCAGCAGCTTAAGCGCCTACGAGCAGTACTTC
-,TRBV21-1,-,TRBJ1-5,CASSKVVPATQHF,TGTGCCAGCAGCAAAGTGGTTCCGGCTACCCAGCATTTT
-,TRBV27,-,TRBJ1-6,CASSSRWGRDTNSPLHF,TGTGCCAGCAGTTCCCGCTGGGGTAGGGACACCAATTCACCCCTCCACTTT
TRBD1,TRBV19,medium-sized,TRBJ1-5,CASSRTGQGKAQPQHF,TGTGCCAGTAGTCGTACGGGACAGGGGAAGGCTCAGCCCCAGCATTTT
TRBD2,TRBV11-2,-,TRBJ2-3,CASSPTSGTTDTQYF,TGTGCCAGCAGCCCGACTAGCGGGACCACAGATACGCAGTATTTT
-,TRBV5-1,-,TRBJ2-1,CASSLKGPTNEQFF,TGCGCCAGCAGCTTGAAAGGACCGACCAATGAGCAGTTCTTC
TRBD2,TRBV3-1/TRBV3-2,-,TRBJ2-1,CASSQWGLAGGLNEQFF,TGTGCCAGCAGCCAATGGGGACTAGCGGGGGGTCTGAATGAGCAGTTCTTC
-,TRBV7-8,-,TRBJ1-5,CASSFYGGLQPQHF,TGTGCCAGCAGCTTTTATGGGGGTTTGCAGCCCCAGCATTTT
-,TRBV6-5,-,TRBJ2-2,CASSYGRNTGELFF,TGTGCCAGCAGTTACGGGAGGAACACCGGGGAGCTGTTTTTT
-,TRBV13,-,TRBJ1-6,CASSLADSPLHF,TGTGCCAGCAGCTTAGCAGATTCACCCCTCCACTTT
-,TRBV4-1,-,TRBJ2-6,CASSPQPQALSGANVLTF,TGCGCCAGCAGCCCACAGCCCCAGGCACTTTCGGGGGCCAACGTCCTGACTTTC
-,TRBV6-5,once,TRBJ2-5,CASSYVLGETQYF,TGTGCCAGCAGTTACGTTTTGGGCGAGACCCAGTACTTC
-,TRBV6-5,-,TRBJ1-3,CASSYSVPGTGNTIYF,TGTGCCAGCAGTTACTCGGTTCCAGGAACTGGAAACACCATATATTTT
-,TRBV19,-,TRBJ2-6,CASSKGHSGANVLTF,TGTGCCAGTAGTAAGGGGCACTCTGGGGCCAACGTCCTGACTTTC
TRBD1,TRBV29-1,-,TRBJ1-2,CSVGGTGNYGYTF,TGCAGCGTTGGGGGGACAGGGAACTATGGCTACACCTTC
-,TRBV7-9,-,TRBJ1-2,CASSDEGDYGYTF,TGTGCCAGCAGTGACGAGGGGGACTATGGCTACACCTTC
-,TRBV2,-,TRBJ1-5,CASSRSRAGVESQPQHF,TGTGCCAGCAGCCGGTCCAGGGCTGGGGTGGAGAGTCAGCCCCAGCATTTT
-,TRBV6-5,-,TRBJ1-1,CASSYGTDHTEAFF,TGTGCCAGCAGTTACGGGACGGATCACACTGAAGCTTTCTTT
-,TRBV5-4,-,TRBJ2-2,CASSRQDNTGELFF,TGTGCCAGCAGCCGACAGGATAACACCGGGGAGCTGTTTTTT
-,TRBV7-7,-,TRBJ1-3,CASSPSPLGASGNTIYF,TGTGCCAGCAGCCCCTCCCCCCTGGGCGCCTCTGGAAACACCATATATTTT
-,TRBV5-6,-,TRBJ1-4,CASSLNGGAEEKLFF,TGTGCCAGCAGCTTGAATGGGGGCGCTGAGGAAAAACTGTTTTTT
TRBD2,TRBV7-9,-,TRBJ2-7,CASSLRGGLGEQYF,TGTGCCAGCAGCTTGAGGGGAGGGCTGGGCGAGCAGTACTTC
-,TRBV3-1/TRBV3-2,-,TRBJ2-5,CASSHAGSKETQYF,TGTGCCAGCAGCCACGCAGGGTCCAAGGAGACCCAGTACTTC
-,TRBV6-2/TRBV6-3,-,TRBJ1-4,CASSATNEKLFF,TGTGCCAGCAGCGCAACTAATGAAAAACTGTTTTTT
-,TRBV14,-,TRBJ2-1,CASSQKNVGDEQFF,TGTGCCAGCAGCCAAAAGAATGTCGGGGATGAGCAGTTCTTC
-,TRBV7-5,-,TRBJ1-3,CARTPYPTGAGGNTIYF,TGTGCCAGAACCCCCTATCCGACAGGGGCGGGTGGAAACACCATATATTTT
TRBD1,TRBV5-1,-,TRBJ2-7,CASSLEDRGVGSQYF,TGCGCCAGCAGCTTGGAGGACAGGGGGGTAGGATCACAGTACTTC
-,TRBV18,-,TRBJ1-2,CASSASPTSTNYGYTF,TGTGCCAGCTCAGCCTCACCCACATCAACTAACTATGGCTACACCTTC
-,TRBV27,-,TRBJ1-6,CASSLYGQNSPLHF,TGTGCCAGCAGTTTATACGGACAGAATTCACCCCTCCACTTT
-,TRBV2,-,TRBJ1-2,CASSEARGGAGYTF,TGTGCCAGCAGTGAAGCGAGGGGAGGGGCTGGCTACACCTTC
-,TRBV15,-,TRBJ2-5,CATSRDRTAWTGETQYF,TGTGCCACCAGCAGAGATCGGACAGCTTGGACGGGAGAGACCCAGTACTTC
-,TRBV24-1,-,TRBJ1-2,CATSDFGKNYGYTF,TGTGCCACCAGTGATTTCGGCAAGAACTATGGCTACACCTTC
-,TRBV7-8,-,TRBJ1-5,CASSFSGVQPQHF,TGTGCCAGCAGCTTTTCAGGGGTTCAGCCCCAGCATTTT
-,TRBV7-9,-,TRBJ2-3,CASRIGPGSTDTQYF,TGTGCCAGCAGGATAGGACCGGGGAGCACAGATACGCAGTATTTT
-,TRBV24-1,-,TRBJ2-7,CATSDSWAYEQYF,TGTGCCACCAGTGATTCATGGGCCTACGAGCAGTACTTC
-,TRBV19,-,TRBJ1-3,CASSIRSASGNTIYF,TGTGCCAGTAGTATAAGGTCGGCCTCTGGAAACACCATATATTTT
TRBD1,TRBV6-5,-,TRBJ1-1,CASSYSTGQGNTEAFF,TGTGCCAGCAGTTACTCGACGGGACAGGGGAACACTGAAGCTTTCTTT